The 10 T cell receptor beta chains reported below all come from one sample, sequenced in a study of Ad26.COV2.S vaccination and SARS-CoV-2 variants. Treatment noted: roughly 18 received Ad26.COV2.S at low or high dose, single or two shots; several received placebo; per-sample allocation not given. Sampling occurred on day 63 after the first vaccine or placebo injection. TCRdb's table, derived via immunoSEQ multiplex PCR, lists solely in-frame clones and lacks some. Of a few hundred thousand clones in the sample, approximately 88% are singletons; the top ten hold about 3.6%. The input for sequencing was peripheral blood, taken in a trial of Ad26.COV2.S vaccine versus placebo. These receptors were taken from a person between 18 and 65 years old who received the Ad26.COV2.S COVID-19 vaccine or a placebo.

CDR3 region: CASSLGDYGYTF. Written as DNA, the CDR3 is TGTGCCAGCAGCTTAGGGGACTATGGCTACACCTTC. The V gene is TRBV7-9, the J gene TRBJ1-2; D unresolved. CDR3 length equals 12 residues. V was pared by 1 base and J by 3 bases, with 3 bases between. The germline CDR1 and CDR2 sequences are SEHNR and FQNEAQ (reference sequence). Looking up the rest from reference TRBV7-9 and TRBJ1-2 gives the full variable domain: DTGVSQNPRHKITKRGQNVTFRCDPISEHNRLYWYRQTLGQGPEFLTYFQNEAQLEKSRLLSDRFSAERPKGSFSTLEIQRTEQGDSAMYLCASSLGDYGYTFGSGTRLTVV.

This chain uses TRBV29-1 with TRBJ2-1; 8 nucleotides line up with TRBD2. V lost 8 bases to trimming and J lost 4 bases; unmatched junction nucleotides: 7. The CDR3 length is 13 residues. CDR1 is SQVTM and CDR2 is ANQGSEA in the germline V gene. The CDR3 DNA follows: TGCAGCCAGCGGACTAGCTTATACAATGAGCAGTTCTTC. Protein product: CSQRTSLYNEQFF.

The CDR3 DNA sequence: TGTGCCAGCTATAAAGGACAGGATAACTATGGCTACACCTTC. It yields the protein CASYKGQDNYGYTF. The chain employs TRBV5-4 and TRBJ1-2, with 7 bases matching TRBD1. CDR1 and CDR2 from the germline V gene are SGHNT and YYREEE (reference sequence). CDR3 length: 14 amino acids. The junction had 7 bases not matched to a gene; V was cut back by 7 bases and J by 1 base.

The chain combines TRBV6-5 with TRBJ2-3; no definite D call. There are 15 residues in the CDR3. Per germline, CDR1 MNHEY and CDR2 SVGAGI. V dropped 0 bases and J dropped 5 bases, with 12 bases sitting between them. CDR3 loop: CASSYSGAQRDTQYF. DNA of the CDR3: TGTGCCAGCAGTTACTCCGGTGCCCAACGAGATACGCAGTATTTT.

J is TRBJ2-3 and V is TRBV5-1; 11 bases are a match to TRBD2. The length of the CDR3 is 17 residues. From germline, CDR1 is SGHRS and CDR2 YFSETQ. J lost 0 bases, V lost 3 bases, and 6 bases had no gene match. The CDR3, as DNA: TGCGCCAGCAGCTCGATGCTAGCGGGGGGAAGCACAGATACGCAGTATTTT. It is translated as CASSSMLAGGSTDTQYF.

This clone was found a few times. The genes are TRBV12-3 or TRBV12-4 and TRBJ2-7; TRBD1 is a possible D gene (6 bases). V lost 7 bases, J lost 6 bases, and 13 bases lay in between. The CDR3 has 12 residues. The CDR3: CASNNRVGEQYF. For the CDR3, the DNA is TGTGCCAGCAACAACAGGGTAGGCGAGCAGTACTTC.

CDR3 in DNA: TGTGCCAGCAGTTCGGACAGGGGCAATTCACCCCTCCACTTT. Protein: CASSSDRGNSPLHF. The V and J genes are TRBV28 and TRBJ1-6, with 9 bases identical to TRBD1. Trimming at V came to 4 bases and at J to 7 bases, leaving 2 bases not matched to a gene. From germline, CDR1 is MDHEN and CDR2 SYDVKM. The CDR3 sequence is 14 residues long.

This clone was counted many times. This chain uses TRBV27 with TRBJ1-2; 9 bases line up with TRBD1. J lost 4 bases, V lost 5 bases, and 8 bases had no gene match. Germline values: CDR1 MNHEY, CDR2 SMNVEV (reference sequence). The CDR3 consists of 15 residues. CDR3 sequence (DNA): TGTGCCAGCAGTCCCGGGACAGGGCCGACCTATGGCTACACCTTC. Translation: CASSPGTGPTYGYTF.

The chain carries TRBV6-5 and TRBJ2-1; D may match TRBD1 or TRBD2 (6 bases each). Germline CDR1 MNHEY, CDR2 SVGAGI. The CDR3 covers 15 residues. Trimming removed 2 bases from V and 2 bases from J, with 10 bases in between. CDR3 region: CASSYTGGPYNEQFF. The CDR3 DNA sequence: TGTGCCAGCAGTTACACTGGGGGGCCCTACAATGAGCAGTTCTTC.

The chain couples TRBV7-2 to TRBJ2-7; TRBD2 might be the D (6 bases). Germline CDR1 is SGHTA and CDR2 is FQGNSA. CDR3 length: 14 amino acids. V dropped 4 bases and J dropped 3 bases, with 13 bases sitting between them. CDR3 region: CASSSGTGNYEQYF. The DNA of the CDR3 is TGTGCCAGCAGCTCCGGGACTGGAAACTACGAGCAGTACTTC.